These 25 T cell receptor beta chains were sequenced from one sample in a study of T cells in Graves' hyperthyroidism and ophthalmopathy. TCR beta CDR3 sequences were amplified from RNA transcripts. Primed by the HTBI set, a first-round RT-PCR was run on the TCR CDR3. TCRdb re-derived calls from the multiplex PCR reads in MiXCR, one entry per CDR3 protein. The sample carries roughly 530,000 distinct CDR3 sequences, 15% to 20% recorded once. The source material was blood. Source of these receptors: a woman in her late teens or twenties with Graves' ophthalmopathy.

This clonotype appeared many times. The gene calls are TRBV7-3 and TRBJ2-5, with 7 positions matching TRBD2. V shed 1 base, J shed 1 base, and the junction held 12 bases outside the gene matches. CDR3 length: 18 residues. In germline, CDR1 is SGHTA, CDR2 FQGTGA. As DNA, the CDR3 is TGTGCCAGCAGCTTAATGGGACTCTCTGGGGGGGGCCAAGAGACCCAGTACTTC. Its protein product is CASSLMGLSGGGQETQYF.

J is TRBJ2-6 and V is TRBV24-1; D may be TRBD2 (9 bases). V was trimmed by 11 bases and J by 4 bases, leaving 32 bases between them. The CDR3 loop spans 20 amino acids. The germline V gene encodes CDR1 KGHDR and CDR2 SFDVKD. For the CDR3, the DNA is TGTGCCATACGACAGGGGACTAGCAAAAGCTTCGGTGGAGGGGCCAACGTCCTGACTTTC. Translation: CAIRQGTSKSFGGGANVLTF.

With regard to this clonotype: Possible read error: a much larger clone is one base away. V gene TRBV20-1 combines with J gene TRBJ1-5, with unresolved D. Germline CDR1 is DFQATT and CDR2 is SNEGSKA (reference sequence). V lost 2 bases to trimming and J lost 2 bases, with 13 bases between them. The CDR3 is 15 amino acids. CDR3 sequence: CSARYSGPGNQPQHF. The CDR3 nucleotides read TGCAGTGCTAGATACTCCGGGCCGGGCAATCAGCCCCAGCATTTT.

This chain links TRBV2 with TRBJ1-3; D is ambiguous. Trimming left V 0 bases short and J 0 bases short, with 9 bases between. The CDR3 runs 16 residues. Germline CDR1 SNHLY, CDR2 FYNNEI. CDR3 coding DNA: TGTGCCAGCAGTGAAGCGCTTCTAGACTCTGGAAACACCATATATTTT. Translated, it gives CASSEALLDSGNTIYF.

The rearrangement uses TRBV19 and TRBJ1-2, with 9 bases that match TRBD1. J was trimmed by 8 bases and V by 6 bases; bases with no gene match: 10. The germline V gene has CDR1 LNHDA and CDR2 SQIVND (reference sequence). This CDR3 comprises 14 residues. CDR3 nucleotides: TGTGCCAGTAGAGCCATCGGGACAGGGCGAGGCTACACCTTC. It translates to CASRAIGTGRGYTF.

In this sample, this clonotype turned up many times. CDR3 in amino acids: CASSEPLAGFHEQYF. CDR3 DNA: TGTGCCAGCAGTGAACCCCTAGCGGGATTCCACGAGCAGTACTTC. The rearrangement links TRBV6-1 to TRBJ2-7; TRBD2 agrees at 9 bases. CDR1 is MNHNS and CDR2 is SASEGT in the germline V gene. The CDR3 is 15 residues long. After removal of 2 bases from V and 5 bases from J, the junction contained 7 bases not matched to a gene.

This clonotype came up many times. The gene calls are TRBV6-1 and TRBJ1-5, with a possible D match to TRBD1 (5 bases). The germline gives CDR1 MNHNS, CDR2 SASEGT. This CDR3 contains 15 residues. V was pared by 2 bases and J by 1 base, with 9 bases between. The CDR3 bases are TGTGCCAGCAGTGAACCAGGGACGAGCAATCAGCCCCAGCATTTT. Its translation: CASSEPGTSNQPQHF.

This clonotype was picked up a small number of times. The rearrangement links TRBV27 to TRBJ2-7; D remains unclear. V was clipped by 9 bases and J by 6 bases, with 9 bases between them. This CDR3 comprises 10 residues. CDR1 is MNHEY and CDR2 is SMNVEV in the germline V gene (reference sequence). CDR3 DNA: TGTGCCAGAATCCCGAGCGAGCAGTACTTC. Its translation is CARIPSEQYF.

This clonotype was detected many times. The genes are TRBV7-2 and TRBJ2-1; a weak D match, TRBD1 (5 bases). Trimming shortened V by 5 bases and J by 3 bases, and 14 bases separated the two germline ends. The length of the CDR3 is 15 residues. The germline gives CDR1 SGHTA, CDR2 FQGNSA. The DNA for the CDR3 is TGTGCCAGCAGCCCAGACACAGGCCGCTACAATGAGCAGTTCTTC. Protein sequence: CASSPDTGRYNEQFF.

This clonotype was counted ten times or more. The genes are TRBV11-2 and TRBJ1-6; D may be TRBD1 (5 bases). Per germline, CDR1 SGHAT and CDR2 FQNNGV. V lost 5 bases and J 14 bases, leaving 22 bases between the germline ends. The CDR3 covers 15 residues. The CDR3: CASSGSGTYGGALHF. CDR3 sequence (DNA): TGTGCCAGCAGCGGATCCGGGACGTACGGAGGGGCCCTCCACTTT.

This clonotype was recorded many times. The V call is TRBV12-3 or TRBV12-4, the J call TRBJ1-6; D is perhaps TRBD1 (6 bases). V gave up 7 bases and J gave up 1 base, with 14 bases separating them. This CDR3 has 16 amino acids. The CDR3 sequence: CASNHKTGSYNSPLHF. The CDR3 DNA sequence: TGTGCCAGCAATCACAAAACAGGGTCCTATAATTCACCCCTCCACTTT.

This clonotype was observed a handful of times. The chain is built from TRBV7-9 and TRBJ2-6; no clear D. The CDR3 extends over 15 amino acids. V was trimmed by 3 bases and J by 2 bases, leaving 8 bases between them. Germline V lookup: CDR1 SEHNR, CDR2 FQNEAQ (reference sequence). DNA of the CDR3: TGTGCCAGCAGCTTCTCTAAACCTGGGGCCAACGTCCTGACTTTC. Protein sequence: CASSFSKPGANVLTF.

This clonotype occurred many times. The V gene is TRBV7-3, the J gene TRBJ2-3; weak D call: TRBD1 (6 bases). The CDR3 totals 13 residues. The germline V gene has CDR1 SGHTA and CDR2 FQGTGA. The V end lost 5 bases, the J end lost 6 bases, and 12 bases lay between the germline ends. The CDR3 reads CASSITGWDTQYF. In DNA form, the CDR3 reads TGTGCCAGCAGCATCACAGGGTGGGATACGCAGTATTTT.

This clonotype was counted a few times. This rearrangement joins TRBV19 to TRBJ1-5; a possible D gene is TRBD1 (5 bases). From germline, CDR1 is LNHDA and CDR2 SQIVND (reference sequence). The CDR3 length is 16 residues. Trimming pared 6 bases from V and 1 base from J, leaving 16 bases between. The DNA of the CDR3 is TGTGCCAGTAGGAGGGACGGTGGTGGGAGCAATCAGCCCCAGCATTTT. Translated: CASRRDGGGSNQPQHF.

This clonotype came up a few times. V usage is TRBV25-1 and J usage is TRBJ1-2; D gene unclear. The CDR3 length is 13 residues. CDR1 is MGHDK, CDR2 SYGVNS, per germline. Trimming removed 4 bases from V and 4 bases from J, with 10 bases in between. CDR3 DNA: TGTGCCAGCAGTGGGAAGGAGAGCTATGGCTACACCTTC. It specifies CASSGKESYGYTF.

This clonotype was found many times. This chain uses TRBV30 with TRBJ2-1, with unresolved D. CDR1 and CDR2 (germline): GTSNPN, SVGIG (reference sequence). The CDR3 totals 13 residues. V was trimmed by 3 bases and J by 3 bases, leaving 9 bases between them. The CDR3 here is CAWRSYDYNEQFF. The CDR3 region has the DNA TGTGCCTGGAGAAGCTACGACTACAATGAGCAGTTCTTC.

This clonotype has a count of ten or more. The V call is TRBV3-1, the J call TRBJ1-1; no reliable D call. The CDR3 is 15 amino acids. The V end was cut by 0 bases, the J end by 1 base, with 9 bases between. CDR1 is LGHDT, CDR2 YNNKEL, per germline (reference sequence). The CDR3 sequence is CASSQEGGRNTEAFF. The CDR3 DNA sequence: TGTGCCAGCAGCCAAGAAGGTGGCCGGAACACTGAAGCTTTCTTT.

This clonotype was seen a handful of times. The genes are TRBV4-1 and TRBJ1-4, with D tentatively TRBD1 (6 bases). From germline, CDR1 is MGHRA and CDR2 YSYEKL. V was trimmed by 1 base and J by 7 bases, leaving 13 bases between them. This CDR3 is built from 15 residues. CDR3: CASSQGAGEGEKLFF. CDR3 DNA: TGCGCCAGCAGCCAAGGGGCAGGGGAGGGTGAAAAACTGTTTTTT.

This clonotype was counted ten times or more. The chain recombines TRBV7-2 with TRBJ2-2, with D maybe TRBD1 (5 bases). The germline V gene encodes CDR1 SGHTA and CDR2 FQGNSA. The CDR3 totals 16 residues. V was shortened by 5 bases and J by 4 bases, with 17 bases between the two germline ends. The CDR3 sequence: CASSPYRTSGTGELFF. The CDR3 region has the DNA TGTGCCAGCAGCCCCTACAGGACATCTGGCACCGGGGAGCTGTTTTTT.

This clonotype has a count of ten or more. The chain uses TRBV28 and TRBJ2-3; possible D gene TRBD2, 5 bases. Germline V gives CDR1 MDHEN, CDR2 SYDVKM. With 4 bases removed from V and 0 bases from J, the gap between germline ends came to 11 bases. This CDR3 is built from 15 residues. The CDR3 DNA follows: TGTGCCAGCAGTTCCAGAGGCGGGAGCACAGATACGCAGTATTTT. Residues: CASSSRGGSTDTQYF. Supplemented by reference TRBV28 and TRBJ2-3, the full variable domain reads DVKVTQSSRYLVKRTGEKVFLECVQDMDHENMFWYRQDPGLGLRLIYFSYDVKMKEKGDIPEGYSVSREKKERFSLILESASTNQTSMYLCASSSRGGSTDTQYFGPGTRLTVL.

This clonotype was recorded at least ten times. V usage is TRBV10-3 and J usage is TRBJ2-7; D perhaps matches TRBD1 (6 bases). The CDR3 has 15 residues. Deletions cut 0 bases from V and 1 base from J, with 10 bases between. Germline loops: CDR1 ENHRY, CDR2 SYGVKD. CDR3 sequence: CAISESVRGSYEQYF. In DNA, the CDR3 is TGTGCCATCAGTGAGTCGGTCAGGGGTTCCTACGAGCAGTACTTC.

The chain carries TRBV5-1 and TRBJ1-1; D not resolved. Germline V gives CDR1 SGHRS, CDR2 YFSETQ. CDR3 length equals 16 residues. The germline V and J ends were trimmed by 0 bases and 1 base, with 13 bases remaining between them. The CDR3 region is CASSLVEVSSNTEAFF. DNA for the CDR3: TGCGCCAGCAGCTTGGTCGAGGTCAGCTCGAACACTGAAGCTTTCTTT.

This chain links TRBV5-4 with TRBJ1-6, with 10 bases matching TRBD1. The CDR3 loop spans 13 amino acids. Germline CDR1 reads SGHNT; CDR2 reads YYREEE (reference sequence). J gave up 8 bases and V 7 bases, and 3 bases lay outside the gene matches. The CDR3 DNA reads TGTGCCAGCGGGGACAGGGGTGATTCACCCCTCCACTTT. Its translation: CASGDRGDSPLHF.

This clonotype was found many times. This sequence joins TRBV6-1 and TRBJ2-7; 10 bases line up with TRBD2. The CDR3 runs to 15 residues. Germline assignment: CDR1 MNHNS and CDR2 SASEGT. V was clipped by 4 bases and J by 5 bases; unmatched bases: 8. The CDR3: CASSGGPSGSHEQYF. DNA for the CDR3: TGTGCCAGCAGTGGTGGGCCTAGCGGGAGCCACGAGCAGTACTTC.

At least ten counts were recorded for this clonotype. This chain connects TRBV12-3 or TRBV12-4 to TRBJ2-7, with 9 positions matching TRBD1. V shed 2 bases and J 1 base; nucleotides not matched to a gene: 6. This CDR3 has 16 amino acids. The CDR3 DNA is TGTGCCAGCAGTTTAACACAGGGGGCAATTTCCTACGAGCAGTACTTC. It codes for CASSLTQGAISYEQYF.